The 14 T cell receptor beta chains listed next were all sequenced from one sample in a study of T cell repertoires in cytomegalovirus infection. MiXCR, run by TCRdb on the reads, gives a single entry per CDR3 protein. Found here are around 540,000 distinct CDR3 sequences, about 33% of them singletons; the top ten hold about a sixth. These receptors' targets are unknown. Specimen: cultured PBMCs, collected from culture after CMV antigen stimulation. These receptors were taken from a human donor in good health (CMV status not recorded). Some clones in this sample may be carry-over from other donors' samples.

This clonotype was counted at least ten times. V usage is TRBV7-3 and J usage is TRBJ2-3; D is undetermined. CDR3 size: 14 residues. Trimming removed 4 bases at V and 2 bases at J, with 10 bases between. Germline-derived CDR1 and CDR2 are SGHTA and FQGTGA. CDR3 DNA sequence: TGTGCCAGCAGCTCGAGGACCAACACAGATACGCAGTATTTT. It translates to CASSSRTNTDTQYF.

The CDR3 sequence is CASTPGLAGAQTDTQYF. In DNA form, the CDR3 reads TGTGCCAGTACCCCGGGACTAGCGGGAGCTCAGACAGATACGCAGTATTTT. V and J are TRBV19 and TRBJ2-3; TRBD2 matches at 14 bases. The germline CDR1 and CDR2 sequences are LNHDA and SQIVND (reference sequence). The CDR3 loop spans 17 amino acids. J was trimmed by 3 bases and V by 7 bases; bases with no gene match: 9.

Concerning this clonotype: This may be a read error, as it is one base from a much larger clone. The gene calls are TRBV7-2 and TRBJ2-1; unclear D gene. Germline lookup yields CDR1 SGHTA and CDR2 FQGNSA. The CDR3 runs to 15 residues. The CDR3 nucleotides read TGTGCCAGCAGCTTCCCTCTATCGGGCAACAATGAGCGGTTCTTC. It specifies CASSFPLSGNNERFF.

This sequence joins TRBV30 and TRBJ1-2; D remains ambiguous. V lost 0 bases to trimming and J lost 5 bases, with 7 bases between them. This CDR3 has 12 residues. CDR1 GTSNPN and CDR2 SVGIG come from the germline V gene (reference sequence). The CDR3 region has the DNA TGTGCCTGGAGTGTTGAGGAGTATGGCTACACCTTC. Residues: CAWSVEEYGYTF.

This clonotype has just a few counts. The rearrangement links TRBV7-2 to TRBJ2-6; D call uncertain. This CDR3 has 18 amino acids. Trimming took off 5 bases at V and 0 bases at J, with 17 bases between the two ends. Germline V gene sequence: CDR1 SGHTA, CDR2 FQGNSA. CDR3 in DNA: TGTGCCAGCAGCGCTAACGGAGCTTTTGGCTCTGGGGCCAACGTCCTGACTTTC. This translates into CASSANGAFGSGANVLTF.

The rearrangement uses TRBV7-2 and TRBJ2-5, with D possibly called TRBD1 or TRBD2 (6 bases each). The CDR3 covers 17 residues. Trimming stripped 1 base from V and 2 bases from J, with 17 bases between. Germline values: CDR1 SGHTA, CDR2 FQGNSA. As DNA, the CDR3 is TGTGCCAGCAGCTTAGTGGCGTTAACAGGGAGGCAAGAGACCCAGTACTTC. The encoded protein is CASSLVALTGRQETQYF.

In its sample, this clonotype was seen once. J is TRBJ1-4 and V is TRBV9, with 10 bases identical to TRBD1. Germline values: CDR1 SGDLS, CDR2 YYNGEE. The junction had 2 bases not matched to a gene; V was cut back by 3 bases and J by 3 bases. This CDR3 has 15 residues. DNA of the CDR3: TGTGCCAGCAGCGCCGGGACAGGGGCTAATGAAAAACTGTTTTTT. This gives the protein CASSAGTGANEKLFF. Full variable domain (remainder filled in from reference TRBV9 and TRBJ1-4): DSGVTQTPKHLITATGQRVTLRCSPRSGDLSVYWYQQSLDQGLQFLIQYYNGEERAKGNILERFSAQQFPDLHSELNLSSLELGDSALYFCASSAGTGANEKLFFGSGTQLSVL.

This clonotype was seen ten or more times. This chain joins TRBV7-6 and TRBJ2-3; TRBD2 matches 11 bases. In germline, CDR1 is SGHVS, CDR2 FNYEAQ. The V and J ends lost 5 bases and 3 bases, in that order; junction bases with no gene match: 7. CDR3 length equals 16 residues. This CDR3 is CASSPSRTSGTDTQYF. The CDR3 nucleotides read TGTGCCAGCAGCCCCTCCAGGACTAGCGGGACAGATACGCAGTATTTT.

In this sample, this clonotype turned up many times. The V gene is TRBV7-9, the J gene TRBJ2-5; 8 nucleotides match TRBD2. The germline CDR1 and CDR2 sequences are SEHNR and FQNEAQ (reference sequence). The CDR3 totals 15 residues. The J segment lost 1 base and the V segment lost 4 bases, leaving 5 bases of the junction unmatched. The CDR3 region is CASSSLAGSQETQYF. As DNA, the CDR3 is TGTGCCAGCAGCTCCTTAGCGGGATCCCAAGAGACCCAGTACTTC.

The rearrangement links TRBV4-1 to TRBJ1-2, with 8 bases identical to TRBD1. This CDR3 is 16 amino acids long. With 2 bases clipped from V and 6 bases from J, the junction kept 11 bases outside the gene matches. CDR1 is MGHRA, CDR2 YSYEKL, per germline. The CDR3 nucleotides are TGCGCCAGCAGCCAACCCACCTCGGCAGGGGGCCATGGCTACACCTTC. This codes for CASSQPTSAGGHGYTF.

The chain employs TRBV28 and TRBJ2-3; 7 bases are shared with TRBD1. Trimming at V came to 5 bases and at J to 11 bases, leaving 4 bases not matched to a gene. Germline V CDR1 and CDR2: MDHEN, SYDVKM. CDR3 length equals 11 residues. CDR3 sequence (DNA): TGTGCCAGCAGTCTACGGACAGGGCAGTATTTT. Translating it yields CASSLRTGQYF.

This clonotype was counted many times. The chain links TRBV7-4 to TRBJ2-7; 11 positions match TRBD2. CDR3 length equals 16 residues. V was pared by 1 base and J by 6 bases, with 8 bases of the junction left unmatched. Per the germline V gene, CDR1 is SGHVT and CDR2 is SQSDAQ. The CDR3 region is CASSLGQLAGVFEQYV. Written as DNA, the CDR3 is TGTGCCAGCAGCTTAGGCCAACTAGCGGGAGTCTTCGAGCAGTACGTC.

The chain employs TRBV2 and TRBJ2-3; D unclear. Germline assignment: CDR1 SNHLY and CDR2 FYNNEI. V lost 6 bases and J 3 bases, leaving 10 bases between the germline ends. The CDR3 loop spans 13 amino acids. This CDR3 is CASRRPMTDTQYF. CDR3 coding DNA: TGTGCCAGCAGAAGGCCGATGACAGATACGCAGTATTTT.

Here the CDR3 reads CASIPPGAQYEQYV. The DNA of the CDR3 is TGTGCTAGCATCCCTCCTGGGGCTCAATACGAGCAGTACGTC. The J gene is TRBJ2-7, the V gene TRBV7-6; possibly TRBD1 for D (5 bases). The CDR3 sequence is 14 residues long. CDR1 and CDR2 from the germline V gene are SGHVS and FNYEAQ.